These T cell receptor beta chains were read from a single sample in a study of CD8+ T cells in alopecia areata. TCRdb's copy holds only in-frame clones and misses some; the assay was immunoSEQ multiplex PCR. The data contain fewer than 100,000 clones, roughly two thirds of them seen just once; the ten biggest clones take up roughly 15%. Sequences were derived from CD8+ T cells sorted from blood, sampled at week 4, from a patient treated with tofacitinib. These receptors were obtained from a human donor with alopecia areata. Each CDR3 is given with its conserved first and last residue. A D gene is named only where the DNA matches it firmly. For some rows the clone size is stated as once, few or many, or as a class when expanded; others skip it.

CDR3 protein: CAWSPVGGELFF; CDR3 DNA: TGTGCCTGGAGTCCGGTAGGCGGGGAGCTGTTTTTT; J gene: TRBJ2-2; clone size: NA; D gene: NA; V gene: TRBV30
CDR3 protein: CASSFGGQGSEQYF; CDR3 DNA: TGTGCCAGCAGCTTTGGCGGACAGGGGAGCGAGCAGTACTTC; J gene: TRBJ2-7; clone size: NA; D gene: TRBD1; V gene: TRBV7-9
CDR3 protein: CASSSYPTGPLYGYTF; CDR3 DNA: TGTGCCAGCAGTTCTTACCCCACCGGACCGCTCTATGGCTACACCTTC; J gene: TRBJ1-2; clone size: NA; D gene: NA; V gene: TRBV25-1
CDR3 protein: CATNGGSLNTEAFF; CDR3 DNA: TGTGCCACCAACGGGGGGAGTCTTAACACTGAAGCTTTCTTT; J gene: TRBJ1-1; clone size: NA; D gene: NA; V gene: TRBV13
CDR3 protein: CASRPGNTGELFF; CDR3 DNA: TGTGCCAGCAGGCCGGGAAACACCGGGGAGCTGTTTTTT; J gene: TRBJ2-2; clone size: NA; D gene: NA; V gene: TRBV6-5
CDR3 protein: CASSLDRGEQYF; CDR3 DNA: TGTGCCAGCAGTTTAGACAGGGGCGAGCAGTACTTC; J gene: TRBJ2-7; clone size: NA; D gene: TRBD1; V gene: TRBV28
CDR3 protein: CAWSVGQAYEQYF; CDR3 DNA: TGTGCCTGGAGTGTAGGACAGGCCTACGAGCAGTACTTC; J gene: TRBJ2-7; clone size: few; D gene: TRBD1; V gene: TRBV30
CDR3 protein: CSVEQGAYSKNIQYF; CDR3 DNA: TGCAGCGTTGAACAGGGGGCATACTCCAAAAACATTCAGTACTTC; J gene: TRBJ2-4; clone size: few; D gene: TRBD1; V gene: TRBV29-1
CDR3 protein: CASIKEGLAYEQYF; CDR3 DNA: TGTGCCAGCATAAAGGAGGGACTAGCTTACGAGCAGTACTTC; J gene: TRBJ2-7; clone size: few; D gene: TRBD2; V gene: TRBV5-6
CDR3 protein: CASSYSGVTEAFF; CDR3 DNA: TGTGCCAGCAGTTACTCGGGGGTTACTGAAGCTTTCTTT; J gene: TRBJ1-1; clone size: NA; D gene: NA; V gene: TRBV6-5
CDR3 protein: CASSFRASGSTDTQYF; CDR3 DNA: TGTGCCAGCAGCTTTAGGGCTAGCGGGAGCACAGATACGCAGTATTTT; J gene: TRBJ2-3; clone size: NA; D gene: TRBD2; V gene: TRBV7-2
CDR3 protein: CASGPSEAGQPQHF; CDR3 DNA: TGTGCCAGCGGGCCCTCCGAGGCCGGTCAGCCCCAGCATTTT; J gene: TRBJ1-5; clone size: NA; D gene: NA; V gene: TRBV27
CDR3 protein: CASKSLGGGDYGYTF; CDR3 DNA: TGTGCCAGTAAGTCGCTAGGAGGGGGCGACTATGGCTACACCTTC; J gene: TRBJ1-2; clone size: few; D gene: TRBD1; V gene: TRBV19
CDR3 protein: CASSQGLGETQYF; CDR3 DNA: TGTGCCAGCAGCCAGGGGCTCGGGGAGACCCAGTACTTC; J gene: TRBJ2-5; clone size: NA; D gene: NA; V gene: TRBV13
CDR3 protein: CASREGGLSDQPQHF; CDR3 DNA: TGTGCCAGCAGGGAAGGGGGGTTATCCGATCAGCCCCAGCATTTT; J gene: TRBJ1-5; clone size: NA; D gene: NA; V gene: TRBV27
CDR3 protein: CASRTGTGITEAFF; CDR3 DNA: TGTGCCAGCAGAACCGGGACAGGGATCACTGAAGCTTTCTTT; J gene: TRBJ1-1; clone size: NA; D gene: TRBD1; V gene: TRBV28